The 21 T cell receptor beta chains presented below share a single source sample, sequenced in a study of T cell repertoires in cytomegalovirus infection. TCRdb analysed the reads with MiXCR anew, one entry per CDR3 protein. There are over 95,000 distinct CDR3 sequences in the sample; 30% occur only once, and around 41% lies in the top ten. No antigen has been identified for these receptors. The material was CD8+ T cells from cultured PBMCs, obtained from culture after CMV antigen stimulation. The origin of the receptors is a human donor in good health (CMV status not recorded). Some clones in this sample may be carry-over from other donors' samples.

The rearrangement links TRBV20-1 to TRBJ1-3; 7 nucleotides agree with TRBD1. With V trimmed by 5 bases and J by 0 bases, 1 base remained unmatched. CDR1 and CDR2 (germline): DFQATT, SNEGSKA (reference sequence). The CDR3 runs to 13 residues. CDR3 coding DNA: TGCAGTGCTTGGGACAGCTCTGGAAACACCATATATTTT. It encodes CSAWDSSGNTIYF.

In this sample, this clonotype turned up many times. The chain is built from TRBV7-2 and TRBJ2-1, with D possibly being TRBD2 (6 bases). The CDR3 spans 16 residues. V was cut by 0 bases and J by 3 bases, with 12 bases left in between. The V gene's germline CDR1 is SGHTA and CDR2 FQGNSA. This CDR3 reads CASSLASGDLYNEQFF. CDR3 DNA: TGTGCCAGCAGCTTAGCGTCGGGGGACCTCTACAATGAGCAGTTCTTC.

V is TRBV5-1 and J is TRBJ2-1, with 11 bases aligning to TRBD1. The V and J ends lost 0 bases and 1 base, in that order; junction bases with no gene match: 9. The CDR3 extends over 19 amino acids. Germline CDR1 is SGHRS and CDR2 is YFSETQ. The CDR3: CASSLAWTGGLLSYNEQFF. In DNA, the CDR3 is TGCGCCAGCAGCTTGGCATGGACAGGGGGCCTTTTATCCTACAATGAGCAGTTCTTC.

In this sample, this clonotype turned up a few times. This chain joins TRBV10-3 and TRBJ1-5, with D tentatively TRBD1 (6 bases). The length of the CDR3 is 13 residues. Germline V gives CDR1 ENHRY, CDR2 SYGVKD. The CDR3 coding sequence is TGTGCGACCTGGGGCGAGGGGGATCAGCCCCAGCATTTT. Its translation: CATWGEGDQPQHF.

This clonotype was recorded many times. The CDR3 bases are TGCAGTGCTAGTCCGAACGTAGGGGAGCTGTTTTTT. It encodes CSASPNVGELFF. The V gene is TRBV20-1, the J gene TRBJ2-2; D gene ambiguous. The length of the CDR3 is 12 residues. Germline CDR1 is DFQATT and CDR2 is SNEGSKA (reference sequence). V lost 3 bases and J lost 8, with 10 bases in between.

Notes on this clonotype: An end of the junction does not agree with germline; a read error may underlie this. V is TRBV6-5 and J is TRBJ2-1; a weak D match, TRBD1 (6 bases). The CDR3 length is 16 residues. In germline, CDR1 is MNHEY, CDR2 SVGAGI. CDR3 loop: CASRYGQGTPYNEQFF. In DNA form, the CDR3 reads TGTGCCAGCCGTTACGGGCAGGGGACCCCCTACAATGAGCAGTTCTTC.

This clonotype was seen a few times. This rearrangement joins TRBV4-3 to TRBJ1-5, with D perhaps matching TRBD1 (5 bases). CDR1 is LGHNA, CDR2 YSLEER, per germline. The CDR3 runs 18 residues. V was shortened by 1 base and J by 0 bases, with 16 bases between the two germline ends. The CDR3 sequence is CASSQAWDLEYSNQPQHF. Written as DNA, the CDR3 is TGCGCCAGCAGCCAAGCTTGGGACCTCGAGTATAGCAATCAGCCCCAGCATTTT.

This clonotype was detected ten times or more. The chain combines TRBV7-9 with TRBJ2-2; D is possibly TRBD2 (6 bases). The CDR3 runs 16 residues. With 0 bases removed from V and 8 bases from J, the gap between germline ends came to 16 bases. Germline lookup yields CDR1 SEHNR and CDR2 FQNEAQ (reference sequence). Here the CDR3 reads CASSLALGLPAGELFF. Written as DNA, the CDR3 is TGTGCCAGCAGCTTAGCGCTGGGACTTCCTGCTGGGGAGCTGTTTTTT.

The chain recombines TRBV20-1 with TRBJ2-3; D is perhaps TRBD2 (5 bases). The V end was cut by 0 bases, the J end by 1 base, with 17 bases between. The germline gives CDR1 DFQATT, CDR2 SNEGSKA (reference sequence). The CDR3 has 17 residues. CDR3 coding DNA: TGCAGTGCTAGAGAAAACCGGGAATCCCATCGCACAGATACGCAGTATTTT. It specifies CSARENRESHRTDTQYF.

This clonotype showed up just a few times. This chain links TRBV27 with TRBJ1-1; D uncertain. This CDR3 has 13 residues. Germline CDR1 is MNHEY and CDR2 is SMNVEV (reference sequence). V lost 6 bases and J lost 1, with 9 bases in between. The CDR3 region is CASREAWNTEAFF. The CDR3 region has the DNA TGTGCCAGCAGGGAGGCGTGGAACACTGAAGCTTTCTTT.

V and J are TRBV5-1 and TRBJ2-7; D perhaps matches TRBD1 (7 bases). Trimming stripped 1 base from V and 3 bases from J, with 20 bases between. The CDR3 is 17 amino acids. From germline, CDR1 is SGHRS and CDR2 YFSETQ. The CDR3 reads CASSLWVRGTPGYEQYF. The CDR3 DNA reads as TGCGCCAGCAGCTTGTGGGTCAGGGGGACTCCTGGCTACGAGCAGTACTTC. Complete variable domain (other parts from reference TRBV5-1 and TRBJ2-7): KAGVTQTPRYLIKTRGQQVTLSCSPISGHRSVSWYQQTPGQGLQFLFEYFSETQRNKGNFPGRFSGRQFSNSRSEMNVSTLELGDSALYLCASSLWVRGTPGYEQYFGPGTRLTVT.

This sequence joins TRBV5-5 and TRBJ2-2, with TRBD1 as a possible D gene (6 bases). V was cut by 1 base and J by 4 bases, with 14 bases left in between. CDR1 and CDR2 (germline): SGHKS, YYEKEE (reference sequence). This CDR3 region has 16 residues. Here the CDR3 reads CASSLNLAGVTGELFF. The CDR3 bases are TGTGCCAGCAGCTTGAACTTGGCAGGGGTCACCGGGGAGCTGTTTTTT.

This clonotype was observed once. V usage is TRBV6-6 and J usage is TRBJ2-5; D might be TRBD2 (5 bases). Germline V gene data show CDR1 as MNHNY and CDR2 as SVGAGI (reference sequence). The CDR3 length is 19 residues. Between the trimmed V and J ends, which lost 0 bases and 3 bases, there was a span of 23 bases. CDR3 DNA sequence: TGTGCCAGCAGTTACTCGAGTCTAGCTTCCCCCCCGGCCAAAGAGACCCAGTACTTC. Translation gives CASSYSSLASPPAKETQYF.

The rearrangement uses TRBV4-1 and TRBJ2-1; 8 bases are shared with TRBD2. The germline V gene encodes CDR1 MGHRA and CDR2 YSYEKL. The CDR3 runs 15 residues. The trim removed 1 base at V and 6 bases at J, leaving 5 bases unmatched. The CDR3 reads CASSQGAGGSNEQFF. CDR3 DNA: TGCGCCAGCAGCCAAGGGGCGGGGGGAAGCAATGAGCAGTTCTTC.

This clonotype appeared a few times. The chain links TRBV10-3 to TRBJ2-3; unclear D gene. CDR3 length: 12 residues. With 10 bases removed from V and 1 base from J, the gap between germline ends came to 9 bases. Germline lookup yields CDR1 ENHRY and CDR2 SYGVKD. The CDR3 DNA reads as TGTGCCACCGACCCGGGCACAGATACGCAGTATTTT. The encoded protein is CATDPGTDTQYF.

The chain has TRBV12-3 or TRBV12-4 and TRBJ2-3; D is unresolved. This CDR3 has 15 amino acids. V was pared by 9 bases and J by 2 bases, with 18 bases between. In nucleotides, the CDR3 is TGTGCCAGTTTAGACACCACTTTAGCCACAGATACGCAGTATTTT. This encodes CASLDTTLATDTQYF.

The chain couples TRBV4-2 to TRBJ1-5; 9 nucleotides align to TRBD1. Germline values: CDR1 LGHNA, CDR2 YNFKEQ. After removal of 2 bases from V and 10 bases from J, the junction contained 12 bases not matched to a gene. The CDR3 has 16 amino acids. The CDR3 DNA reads TGTGCCAGCAGCCAAACCACCGGGACAGGGACTTTTCCCCAGCATTTT. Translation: CASSQTTGTGTFPQHF.

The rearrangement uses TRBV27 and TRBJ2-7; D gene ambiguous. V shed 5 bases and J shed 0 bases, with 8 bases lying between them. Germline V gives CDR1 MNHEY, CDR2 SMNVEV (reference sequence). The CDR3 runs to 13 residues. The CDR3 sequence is CASSRTNSYEQYF. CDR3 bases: TGTGCCAGCAGTCGAACCAACTCCTACGAGCAGTACTTC.

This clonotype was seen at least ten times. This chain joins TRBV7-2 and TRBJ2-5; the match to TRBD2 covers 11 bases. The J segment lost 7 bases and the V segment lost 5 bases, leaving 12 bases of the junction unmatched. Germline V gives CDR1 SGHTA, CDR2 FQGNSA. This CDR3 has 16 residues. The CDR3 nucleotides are TGTGCCAGCAGCCCGATAGCGGGAGGGCCCGGAGGGACCCAGTACTTC. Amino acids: CASSPIAGGPGGTQYF.

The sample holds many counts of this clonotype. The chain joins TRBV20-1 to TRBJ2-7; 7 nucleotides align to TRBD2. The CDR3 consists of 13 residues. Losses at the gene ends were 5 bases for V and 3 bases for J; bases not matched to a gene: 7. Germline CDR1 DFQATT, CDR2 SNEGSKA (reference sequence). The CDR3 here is CSAPQGGIYEQYF. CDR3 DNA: TGCAGTGCTCCCCAGGGAGGGATCTACGAGCAGTACTTC.

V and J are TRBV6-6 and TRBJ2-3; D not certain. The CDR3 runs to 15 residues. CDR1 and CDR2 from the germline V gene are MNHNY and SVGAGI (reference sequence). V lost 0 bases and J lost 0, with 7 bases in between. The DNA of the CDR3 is TGTGCCAGCAGTTACTCAGCCTCCAGCACAGATACGCAGTATTTT. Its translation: CASSYSASSTDTQYF.